The 31 T cell receptor beta chains below come from one sample, sequenced in a study of OX40 agonist ivuxolimab in advanced cancers. The method was immunoSEQ multiplex PCR; TCRdb's version includes in-frame clones alone and lacks a portion of them. The data show tens of thousands of clones, over 85% seen once. Sequencing was performed on CD4+ or CD8+ T cells sorted from blood, taken in a trial of the OX40 agonist ivuxolimab. Receptors were obtained from an adult with an advanced solid tumor such as melanoma, head and neck, liver or kidney cancer.

The rearrangement links TRBV7-2 to TRBJ1-6; unclear D gene. CDR3 length equals 16 residues. In germline, CDR1 is SGHTA, CDR2 FQGNSA. Trimming stripped 2 bases from V and 8 bases from J, with 16 bases between. For the CDR3, the DNA is TGTGCCAGCAGCTTACGCCGGGCGCGCCGGGATTCACCCCTCCACTTT. It encodes CASSLRRARRDSPLHF.

The chain employs TRBV5-1 and TRBJ2-7; possible D gene TRBD1, 6 bases. Germline V CDR1 and CDR2: SGHRS, YFSETQ. Trimming cost V 0 bases and J 4 bases, with 11 bases left between them. CDR3 length equals 14 residues. In nucleotides, the CDR3 is TGCGCCAGCAGCTTGGACGGGACATCATACGAGCAGTACTTC. This encodes CASSLDGTSYEQYF.

The chain uses TRBV4-1 and TRBJ1-5; no clear D. This CDR3 comprises 13 residues. Trimming left V 0 bases short and J 10 bases short, with 10 bases between. Germline loops: CDR1 MGHRA, CDR2 YSYEKL. The CDR3 loop reads CASSQDPKQPQHF. Written as DNA, the CDR3 is TGCGCCAGCAGCCAAGATCCGAAGCAACCCCAGCATTTT.

The chain is built from TRBV6-1 and TRBJ1-3; possibly TRBD1 for D (5 bases). Trimming pared 2 bases from V and 4 bases from J, leaving 9 bases between. The CDR3 loop spans 14 amino acids. CDR1 is MNHNS, CDR2 SASEGT, per germline. The CDR3 sequence: CASSEQGSGNTIYF. DNA of the CDR3: TGTGCCAGCAGTGAACAGGGTTCAGGAAACACCATATATTTT.

V usage is TRBV11-2 and J usage is TRBJ1-2, with a weak D call TRBD1 (6 bases). CDR1 and CDR2 from the germline V gene are SGHAT and FQNNGV. CDR3 length: 16 amino acids. Trimming removed 7 bases from V and 4 bases from J, with 22 bases in between. CDR3 region: CASNNVGGITIYGYTF. The CDR3 nucleotides read TGTGCCAGCAACAATGTGGGGGGCATAACTATCTATGGCTACACCTTC.

The V call is TRBV28, the J call TRBJ1-2; TRBD1 matches 7 bases. This CDR3 contains 13 residues. Germline V gives CDR1 MDHEN, CDR2 SYDVKM. V was pared by 8 bases and J by 7 bases, with 10 bases of the junction left unmatched. CDR3 in DNA: TGTGCCAGCTTAGACAGGGTAGGGGTTGGCTACACCTTC. Protein: CASLDRVGVGYTF.

This chain joins TRBV7-8 and TRBJ1-2; 10 nucleotides line up with TRBD1. V lost 5 bases and J lost 7; bases outside the gene matches: 16. The CDR3 is 17 residues long. Looked up from germline, CDR1 is SGHVS and CDR2 is FQNEAQ. In DNA form, the CDR3 reads TGTGCCAGCAGCCCACTCGGGACAGGGGCGCTCGGAGGTGGCTACACCTTC. This encodes CASSPLGTGALGGGYTF. The full variable domain, with the rest looked up from reference TRBV7-8 and TRBJ1-2, is GAGVSQSPRYKVAKRGQDVALRCDPISGHVSLFWYQQALGQGPEFLTYFQNEAQLDKSGLPSDRFFAERPEGSVSTLKIQRTQQEDSAVYLCASSPLGTGALGGGYTFGSGTRLTVV.

V usage is TRBV7-2 and J usage is TRBJ1-5; 7 positions match TRBD1. CDR3 length equals 16 residues. Germline V gives CDR1 SGHTA, CDR2 FQGNSA. V lost 3 bases and J lost 3; bases outside the gene matches: 8. DNA for the CDR3: TGTGCCAGCAGCTTTGTGGGGACAGCCACCAATCAGCCCCAGCATTTT. As protein: CASSFVGTATNQPQHF.

The chain joins TRBV6-5 to TRBJ2-3; TRBD1 is a possible D gene (6 bases). The CDR3 consists of 14 residues. The V end lost 0 bases, the J end lost 5 bases, and 9 bases lay between the germline ends. The germline V gene has CDR1 MNHEY and CDR2 SVGAGI. The CDR3 bases are TGTGCCAGCAGTTACTCGGGGGCAATAGATACGCAGTATTTT. Encoded protein: CASSYSGAIDTQYF.

This sequence joins TRBV5-1 and TRBJ2-5; TRBD2 matches 16 bases. The V gene's germline CDR1 is SGHRS and CDR2 YFSETQ. The CDR3 loop spans 16 amino acids. Trimming at V came to 3 bases and at J to 4 bases, leaving 3 bases not matched to a gene. Here the CDR3 reads CASSSGTSGRVETQYF. The CDR3 nucleotides read TGCGCCAGCAGCTCCGGGACTAGCGGGAGGGTAGAGACCCAGTACTTC.

The chain carries TRBV5-5 and TRBJ2-7; D possibly corresponds to TRBD2 (5 bases). Germline lookup yields CDR1 SGHKS and CDR2 YYEKEE (reference sequence). The V end lost 4 bases, the J end lost 3 bases, and 17 bases lay between the germline ends. The CDR3 length is 15 residues. The CDR3 sequence: CASSPGESLFYEQYF. The CDR3 coding sequence is TGTGCCAGCAGCCCCGGGGAGTCCTTATTCTACGAGCAGTACTTC.

V gene TRBV6-5 combines with J gene TRBJ2-3; 10 nucleotides line up with TRBD2. With 6 bases clipped from V and 4 bases from J, the junction kept 10 bases outside the gene matches. The germline V gene encodes CDR1 MNHEY and CDR2 SVGAGI. The CDR3 is made up of 16 amino acids. CDR3 bases: TGTGCCAGCAGCTACGGACTAGCGGTCCTATCAGATACGCAGTATTTT. This translates into CASSYGLAVLSDTQYF.

The chain uses TRBV9 and TRBJ1-3; TRBD1 might be the D (5 bases). Germline V gene data show CDR1 as SGDLS and CDR2 as YYNGEE. This CDR3 is 15 amino acids long. The CDR3 DNA follows: TGTGCGAGAGGCCCGGGGCGTTCCTCTGGAAACACCATATATTTT. Protein: CARGPGRSSGNTIYF.

This clone has more than one count but fewer than ten. The rearrangement links TRBV28 to TRBJ1-6; 10 bases map to TRBD1. V lost 5 bases to trimming and J lost 7 bases; unmatched junction nucleotides: 2. The CDR3 runs to 14 residues. CDR1 and CDR2 (germline): MDHEN, SYDVKM. The chain's CDR3 is CASSRGQGNSPLHF. CDR3 in DNA: TGTGCCAGCAGTAGGGGACAGGGGAATTCACCCCTCCACTTT.

This chain links TRBV7-2 with TRBJ2-1; 7 nucleotides agree with TRBD2. This CDR3 has 13 residues. Germline V gene lookup returns CDR1 SGHTA and CDR2 FQGNSA. The J segment lost 8 bases and the V segment lost 5 bases, leaving 6 bases of the junction unmatched. CDR3 in amino acids: CASSETSLYEQFF. CDR3 in DNA: TGTGCCAGCAGCGAGACTAGCCTCTATGAGCAGTTCTTC.

The genes are TRBV2 and TRBJ2-5; 11 bases align to TRBD1. The J call may be wrong; the DNA end is better matched by TRBJ2-7. The germline V gene encodes CDR1 SNHLY and CDR2 FYNNEI. The CDR3 consists of 13 residues. CDR3 in amino acids: CASSGTGGDEQYF. The DNA for the CDR3 is TGTGCCAGCAGTGGGACAGGGGGCGACGAGCAGTACTTC.

CDR3 coding DNA: TGTGCCAGCTCACCCTTACAGGGCCGAAACTATGGCTACACCTTC. Translating it yields CASSPLQGRNYGYTF. The chain employs TRBV18 and TRBJ1-2; tentative D call: TRBD1 (6 bases). Trimming took off 3 bases at V and 2 bases at J, with 13 bases between the two ends. This CDR3 spans 15 amino acids. CDR1 and CDR2 from the germline V gene are KGHSH and LQKENI. Combining the CDR3 with reference TRBV18 and TRBJ1-2 gives the whole variable domain NAGVMQNPRHLVRRRGQEARLRCSPMKGHSHVYWYRQLPEEGLKFMVYLQKENIIDESGMPKERFSAEFPKEGPSILRIQQVVRGDSAAYFCASSPLQGRNYGYTFGSGTRLTVV.

The chain joins TRBV29-1 to TRBJ2-3; 10 bases are shared with TRBD1. The CDR3 contains 16 residues. Germline CDR1 reads SQVTM; CDR2 reads ANQGSEA. V lost 7 bases to trimming and J lost 4 bases; unmatched junction nucleotides: 14. The chain's CDR3 is CSAIPMTGGRADTQYF. In DNA, the CDR3 is TGCAGCGCAATACCTATGACAGGGGGCAGGGCAGATACGCAGTATTTT.

This clone appeared once. The gene calls are TRBV7-2 and TRBJ2-3; the match to TRBD1 covers 9 bases. The V gene's germline CDR1 is SGHTA and CDR2 FQGNSA. The CDR3 totals 18 residues. V dropped 5 bases and J dropped 0; count of bases not matched to a gene: 12. Here the CDR3 reads CASSPRQGGMSSTDTQYF. The CDR3 region has the DNA TGTGCCAGCAGCCCCAGACAGGGGGGAATGTCTAGCACAGATACGCAGTATTTT.

The V and J genes are TRBV5-1 and TRBJ2-1; 8 bases are shared with TRBD1. CDR1 and CDR2 (germline): SGHRS, YFSETQ. This CDR3 comprises 16 residues. Unmatched junction bases numbered 8, after V lost 4 bases and J lost 2 bases. CDR3 region: CASSPALGQAYNEQFF. The CDR3 DNA sequence: TGCGCCAGCAGCCCAGCCCTGGGACAGGCCTACAATGAGCAGTTCTTC.

V usage is TRBV30 and J usage is TRBJ1-5; D call uncertain. Trimming stripped 1 base from V and 6 bases from J, with 13 bases between. In germline, CDR1 is GTSNPN, CDR2 SVGIG (reference sequence). The CDR3 consists of 14 residues. CDR3 loop: CAWSGDSFFQPQHF. The DNA of the CDR3 is TGTGCCTGGAGTGGCGACTCCTTCTTTCAGCCCCAGCATTTT.

A single count supports this clone. This chain's CDR3 is CASSLLGENSRYF. CDR3 coding DNA: TGTGCCAGCAGTCTACTAGGTGAAAACAGTCGGTATTTT. The chain uses TRBV27 and TRBJ2-3; maybe TRBD2 (5 bases). Trimming removed 5 bases from V and 14 bases from J, with 20 bases in between. The CDR3 extends over 13 amino acids. Germline-derived CDR1 and CDR2 are MNHEY and SMNVEV (reference sequence).

This rearrangement joins TRBV28 to TRBJ2-7; D perhaps matches TRBD1 (5 bases). The CDR3 length is 13 residues. The germline CDR1 and CDR2 sequences are MDHEN and SYDVKM. Between the trimmed V and J ends, which lost 5 bases and 4 bases, there was a span of 12 bases. CDR3 sequence reads: CASSRLDKYEQYF. For the CDR3, the DNA is TGTGCCAGCAGTAGATTGGACAAGTACGAGCAGTACTTC.

The chain links TRBV13 to TRBJ1-2, with TRBD1 as a possible D gene (6 bases). The CDR3 runs to 17 residues. V was trimmed by 5 bases and J by 4 bases, leaving 23 bases between them. The germline V gene has CDR1 PRHDT and CDR2 FYEKMQ (reference sequence). CDR3 DNA sequence: TGTGCCAGCAGCCTAGCCCCGCTTGGACAGACTACCTATGGCTACACCTTC. Its translation: CASSLAPLGQTTYGYTF.

The V gene is TRBV7-7, the J gene TRBJ2-5; no clear D gene. CDR1 and CDR2 (germline): SSHAT, FNYEAQ (reference sequence). There are 12 residues in the CDR3. Between the trimmed V and J ends, which lost 5 bases and 4 bases, there was a span of 8 bases. CDR3 region: CASSPSGETQYF. CDR3 coding DNA: TGTGCCAGCAGCCCTTCGGGAGAGACCCAGTACTTC.

This chain links TRBV2 with TRBJ2-7; D is possibly TRBD2 (5 bases). V was shortened by 6 bases and J by 0 bases, with 9 bases between the two germline ends. The CDR3 totals 13 residues. In germline, CDR1 is SNHLY, CDR2 FYNNEI. In DNA form, the CDR3 reads TGTGCCAGCAGGGAGGACGGCTCCTACGAGCAGTACTTC. This sequence encodes CASREDGSYEQYF. Using reference TRBV2 and TRBJ2-7 for the parts outside the CDR3, the full variable domain is EPEVTQTPSHQVTQMGQEVILRCVPISNHLYFYWYRQILGQKVEFLVSFYNNEISEKSEIFDDQFSVERPDGSNFTLKIRSTKLEDSAMYFCASREDGSYEQYFGPGTRLTVT.

The rearrangement uses TRBV18 and TRBJ2-2; D might be TRBD2 (5 bases). With 0 bases removed from V and 7 bases from J, the gap between germline ends came to 9 bases. The CDR3 is 14 residues long. The germline CDR1 and CDR2 sequences are KGHSH and LQKENI. The CDR3 nucleotides are TGTGCCAGCTCACCACCGCTTCGGGGCGGGGAGCTGTTTTTT. Amino acids: CASSPPLRGGELFF.

The rearrangement uses TRBV23-1 and TRBJ2-1; TRBD2 agrees at 8 bases. TRBV23-1 is placed among ORFs of uncertain function. After removal of 5 bases from V and 8 bases from J, the junction contained 8 bases not matched to a gene. The CDR3 length is 14 residues. This CDR3 reads CASSIAGRLDEQFF. CDR3 bases: TGCGCCAGCAGTATAGCGGGGAGATTGGATGAGCAGTTCTTC.

This clone was seen only once. The rearrangement uses TRBV7-9 and TRBJ1-2; 7 nucleotides agree with TRBD1. The length of the CDR3 is 13 residues. The V and J ends lost 5 bases and 3 bases, in that order; junction bases with no gene match: 3. Looked up from germline, CDR1 is SEHNR and CDR2 is FQNEAQ (reference sequence). DNA for the CDR3: TGTGCCAGCAGCCGACAGGGAGACTATGGCTACACCTTC. It translates to CASSRQGDYGYTF. Together with reference TRBV7-9 and TRBJ1-2, the CDR3 gives the full variable domain: DTGVSQNPRHKITKRGQNVTFRCDPISEHNRLYWYRQTLGQGPEFLTYFQNEAQLEKSRLLSDRFSAERPKGSFSTLEIQRTEQGDSAMYLCASSRQGDYGYTFGSGTRLTVV.

The J gene is TRBJ2-7, the V gene TRBV21-1. TRBV21-1 is a known pseudogene. The CDR3 extends over 17 amino acids. The CDR3 sequence: CASSRNLTFIRDYEQYF. The DNA for the CDR3 is TGTGCCAGCAGCAGGAACCTTACATTTATCCGCGACTACGAGCAGTACTTC.

As regards this clone: The sample contains more than one DNA sequence encoding this CDR3. The gene calls are TRBV20-1 and TRBJ1-1; D remains ambiguous. The CDR3 sequence is 11 residues long. With 3 bases removed from V and 1 base from J, the gap between germline ends came to 3 bases. Germline V gene sequence: CDR1 DFQATT, CDR2 SNEGSKA (reference sequence). CDR3 amino acids: CSARENTEAFF. CDR3 bases: TGCAGTGCTAGGGAGAACACTGAAGCTTTCTTT.